A single sample gave rise to the 30 T cell receptor beta chains below, sequenced in a study of long-term antiretroviral therapy in people with HIV. Researchers ran immunoSEQ v3.0 at survey level. The data were produced by immunoSEQ multiplex PCR, yet TCRdb's version contains in-frame clones alone and is incomplete. The data show under 20,000 clones, over 75% seen once. This material consisted of unsorted PBMCs, taken 0.3 years after starting antiretroviral therapy. The receptors shown here come from a man aged 18 to 29 with HIV.

CDR3 sequence (DNA): TGTGCCAGCAGCTCCCCAGGGACAGCGAGTGAAAAACTGTTTTTT. Translation: CASSSPGTASEKLFF. V gene TRBV5-4 combines with J gene TRBJ1-4, with 7 bases matching TRBD1. V shed 3 bases and J 7 bases; nucleotides not matched to a gene: 9. The CDR3 sequence is 15 residues long. Germline CDR1 is SGHNT and CDR2 is YYREEE (reference sequence).

This clone was observed a single time. This chain links TRBV2 with TRBJ1-3; D is ambiguous. The V end lost 10 bases, the J end lost 0 bases, and 10 bases lay between the germline ends. The CDR3 covers 13 residues. Germline CDR1 is SNHLY and CDR2 is FYNNEI. The CDR3 nucleotides are TGTGCCACAACAGCTTTCTCTGGAAACACCATATATTTT. Translating gives CATTAFSGNTIYF.

This clone is large. V usage is TRBV11-2 and J usage is TRBJ2-7, with TRBD2 matching over 9 bases. CDR3 length: 14 residues. Germline V gene lookup returns CDR1 SGHAT and CDR2 FQNNGV. Trimming took 6 bases from V and 5 from J; bases not matched to a gene: 8. The CDR3 loop reads CASRGGTSRHEQYF. The CDR3 nucleotides are TGTGCCAGCAGGGGGGGGACTAGCAGGCACGAGCAGTACTTC.

This clone was counted once. The V and J genes are TRBV4-1 and TRBJ2-2, with TRBD1 as a possible D gene (5 bases). CDR1 and CDR2 (germline): MGHRA, YSYEKL. This CDR3 is 15 amino acids long. V was pared by 0 bases and J by 3 bases, with 8 bases between. This CDR3 reads CASSQDPQDTGELFF. CDR3 nucleotide sequence: TGCGCCAGCAGCCAAGATCCACAGGACACCGGGGAGCTGTTTTTT.

The rearrangement uses TRBV28 and TRBJ2-2; 7 bases fit TRBD1. Per germline, CDR1 MDHEN and CDR2 SYDVKM. The V and J ends lost 5 bases and 4 bases, in that order; junction bases with no gene match: 13. The length of the CDR3 is 17 residues. This CDR3 reads CASSRDRLRGLTGELFF. CDR3 DNA: TGTGCCAGCAGTCGGGACAGACTAAGGGGTCTCACCGGGGAGCTGTTTTTT.

The chain is built from TRBV30 and TRBJ1-1, with unresolved D. CDR1 and CDR2 from the germline V gene are GTSNPN and SVGIG (reference sequence). This CDR3 contains 12 residues. Trimming pared 0 bases from V and 4 bases from J, leaving 6 bases between. DNA for the CDR3: TGTGCCTGGAGTGTACCAGTCACTGAAGCTTTCTTT. Translated, it gives CAWSVPVTEAFF.

The V call is TRBV27, the J call TRBJ2-7; TRBD1 matches 9 bases. The CDR3 covers 13 residues. Unmatched junction bases numbered 5, after V lost 6 bases and J lost 5 bases. Germline assignment: CDR1 MNHEY and CDR2 SMNVEV (reference sequence). The DNA for the CDR3 is TGTGCCAGCAGCCGGGACAGGGTTGACGAGCAGTACTTC. Translating gives CASSRDRVDEQYF.

This clone was seen once. The V gene is TRBV5-1, the J gene TRBJ1-1; no firm D call. V shed 7 bases and J shed 0 bases, with 10 bases lying between them. The CDR3 has 13 amino acids. Germline V CDR1 and CDR2: SGHRS, YFSETQ. CDR3 loop: CASRRNLNTEAFF. In DNA form, the CDR3 reads TGCGCCAGCCGACGCAACCTGAACACTGAAGCTTTCTTT.

The chain recombines TRBV7-8 with TRBJ1-5; 7 positions match TRBD1. The CDR3 totals 15 residues. V dropped 2 bases and J dropped 5; count of bases not matched to a gene: 6. Germline lookup yields CDR1 SGHVS and CDR2 FQNEAQ. DNA for the CDR3: TGTGCCAGCAGCTTACCACAGGGGATGGATCAGCCCCAGCATTTT. This translates into CASSLPQGMDQPQHF.

This clone was observed a single time. V and J are TRBV9 and TRBJ2-1, with a tentative D call TRBD1 (6 bases). The CDR3 sequence is 19 residues long. Germline-derived CDR1 and CDR2 are SGDLS and YYNGEE. Trimming cost V 4 bases and J 0 bases, with 23 bases left between them. CDR3 DNA sequence: TGTGCCAGCAGCACCCCGAGGGGGTGGGGCGCGAGCTCCTACAATGAGCAGTTCTTC. It is translated as CASSTPRGWGASSYNEQFF.

The table lists this clone with a count of one. The chain combines TRBV7-8 with TRBJ1-3; possible D gene TRBD1, 5 bases. CDR1 is SGHVS, CDR2 FQNEAQ, per germline. CDR3 length: 17 residues. V was pared by 7 bases and J by 0 bases, with 19 bases between. The CDR3 reads CASIQSPTESSGNTIYF. For the CDR3, the DNA is TGTGCCAGCATCCAAAGTCCGACAGAGAGCTCTGGAAACACCATATATTTT.

V gene TRBV6-1 combines with J gene TRBJ2-7, with D hard to call. Germline CDR1 and CDR2: MNHNS and SASEGT. The V end was cut by 1 base, the J end by 2 bases, with 12 bases between. CDR3 length: 15 residues. CDR3 loop: CASSEGVAATYEQYF. The CDR3 DNA follows: TGTGCCAGCAGTGAAGGTGTGGCGGCTACCTACGAGCAGTACTTC.

This clone is labeled medium-sized (0.01 to 0.1%). This chain uses TRBV23-1 with TRBJ2-1; TRBD1 might be the D (5 bases). TRBV23-1 is reported as an ORF; its role is uncertain. The CDR3 is 13 residues long. V lost 4 bases, J lost 8 bases, and 12 bases lay in between. This chain's CDR3 is CASSRKGHYEQFF. CDR3 coding DNA: TGCGCCAGCAGTCGAAAGGGGCACTATGAGCAGTTCTTC.

The rearrangement uses TRBV7-2 and TRBJ2-2; D remains ambiguous. From germline, CDR1 is SGHTA and CDR2 FQGNSA. Trimming took 3 bases from V and 3 from J, leaving 5 bases between them. CDR3 length: 13 amino acids. The CDR3 spells CASSFLHTGELFF. The CDR3 DNA sequence: TGTGCCAGCAGCTTCCTACACACCGGGGAGCTGTTTTTT.

This sequence joins TRBV6-1 and TRBJ1-1; D ambiguous. The V and J ends lost 7 bases and 3 bases respectively, with 12 bases between them. This CDR3 region has 13 residues. Germline V gene lookup returns CDR1 MNHNS and CDR2 SASEGT. The CDR3 DNA sequence: TGTGCCAGCAAGCACCTCGGGGACACTGAAGCTTTCTTT. This codes for CASKHLGDTEAFF.

V gene TRBV15 combines with J gene TRBJ2-1, with TRBD1 matching 7 bases. Losses at the gene ends were 0 bases for V and 0 bases for J; bases not matched to a gene: 11. Germline loops: CDR1 LNHNV, CDR2 YYDKDF (reference sequence). The CDR3 has 19 residues. CDR3 residues: CATSRDRVDRTSSYNEQFF. The DNA of the CDR3 is TGTGCCACCAGCAGAGATCGAGTGGACAGGACGAGCTCCTACAATGAGCAGTTCTTC. The entire variable domain, with the rest obtained from reference TRBV15 and TRBJ2-1, is as follows: DAMVIQNPRYQVTQFGKPVTLSCSQTLNHNVMYWYQQKSSQAPKLLFHYYDKDFNNEADTPDNFQSRRPNTSFCFLDIRSPGLGDTAMYLCATSRDRVDRTSSYNEQFFGPGTRLTVL.

This clone occurred once. This CDR3 reads CASSPNIEDNEKLFF. DNA of the CDR3: TGTGCCAGCTCACCGAACATTGAGGACAATGAAAAACTGTTTTTT. V and J are TRBV18 and TRBJ1-4, with D unclear. Trimming left V 3 bases short and J 5 bases short, with 13 bases between. There are 15 residues in the CDR3. The germline V gene has CDR1 KGHSH and CDR2 LQKENI.

The genes are TRBV11-3 and TRBJ2-7; D tentatively fits TRBD1 or TRBD2 (5 bases each). Germline assignment: CDR1 SGHNT and CDR2 YENEEA. This CDR3 is 14 amino acids long. Between the trimmed V and J ends, which lost 3 bases and 3 bases, there was a span of 12 bases. The chain's CDR3 is CASSFGDGNYEQYF. The CDR3 nucleotides read TGTGCCAGCAGCTTTGGGGACGGTAACTACGAGCAGTACTTC. The entire variable domain, with the rest obtained from reference TRBV11-3 and TRBJ2-7, is as follows: EAGVVQSPRYKIIEKKQPVAFWCNPISGHNTLYWYLQNLGQGPELLIRYENEEAVDDSQLPKDRFSAERLKGVDSTLKIQPAELGDSAVYLCASSFGDGNYEQYFGPGTRLTVT.

This clone was seen a handful of times. This sequence joins TRBV7-3 and TRBJ2-1, with D unclear. Trimming took off 3 bases at V and 4 bases at J, with 13 bases between the two ends. CDR1 is SGHTA and CDR2 is FQGTGA in the germline V gene. The CDR3 totals 15 residues. CDR3 DNA sequence: TGTGCCAGCAGCTTCAAACAGAGTCCATACAATGAGCAGTTCTTC. Translation: CASSFKQSPYNEQFF.

V and J are TRBV14 and TRBJ2-7, with D possibly TRBD2 on 7 matching bases. This CDR3 comprises 14 residues. Germline values: CDR1 SGHDN, CDR2 FVKESK. V dropped 4 bases and J dropped 4 bases, with 14 bases sitting between them. DNA for the CDR3: TGTGCCAGCAGCCGCCAAGGGGGAGGGTACGAGCAGTACTTC. The encoded protein is CASSRQGGGYEQYF.

The sample holds one count of this clone. This chain connects TRBV4-1 to TRBJ2-1; D is uncertain. The germline V and J ends were trimmed by 3 bases and 3 bases, with 0 bases remaining between them. The CDR3 extends over 11 amino acids. Germline values: CDR1 MGHRA, CDR2 YSYEKL. DNA for the CDR3: TGCGCCAGCAGCCACTACAATGAGCAGTTCTTC. Residues: CASSHYNEQFF.

This chain uses TRBV5-6 with TRBJ2-5; TRBD1 might be the D (5 bases). The germline CDR1 and CDR2 sequences are SGHDT and YYEEEE. Deletions cut 0 bases from V and 1 base from J, with 16 bases between. The CDR3 runs 17 residues. The CDR3 spells CASSLALGVGAQETQYF. The CDR3 DNA reads as TGTGCCAGCAGCTTGGCCTTAGGGGTTGGAGCCCAAGAGACCCAGTACTTC. Full variable domain (rest looked up from reference TRBV5-6 and TRBJ2-5): DAGVTQSPTHLIKTRGQQVTLRCSPKSGHDTVSWYQQALGQGPQFIFQYYEEEERQRGNFPDRFSGHQFPNYSSELNVNALLLGDSALYLCASSLALGVGAQETQYFGPGTRLLVL.

The chain joins TRBV10-1 to TRBJ2-1; tentatively, D is TRBD2 (5 bases). This CDR3 comprises 15 residues. Trimming stripped 2 bases from V and 5 bases from J, with 13 bases between. The germline CDR1 and CDR2 sequences are WNHNN and SYGVQD (reference sequence). For the CDR3, the DNA is TGCGCCAGCAGTGAGAAAGCGGAGACTAACAATGAGCAGTTCTTC. Its translation is CASSEKAETNNEQFF.

This clone was picked up a small number of times. V usage is TRBV5-8 and J usage is TRBJ1-2; D may be TRBD1 (6 bases). The CDR3 consists of 12 residues. In germline, CDR1 is SGHTS, CDR2 YDEGEE. Trimming stripped 2 bases from V and 7 bases from J, with 9 bases between. This CDR3 reads CASSFRGAGYTF. Here the CDR3 DNA reads TGTGCCAGCAGCTTCAGGGGAGCTGGCTACACCTTC.

V and J are TRBV19 and TRBJ2-2, with 8 bases lining up with TRBD2. CDR1 LNHDA and CDR2 SQIVND come from the germline V gene (reference sequence). The junction had 8 bases not matched to a gene; V was cut back by 5 bases and J by 6 bases. This CDR3 is 15 amino acids long. The CDR3 DNA sequence: TGTGCCAGTAGTCCCGGGACTAGACGTTCCGGGGAGCTGTTTTTT. It is translated as CASSPGTRRSGELFF.

The chain carries TRBV7-8 and TRBJ1-3; 7 bases map to TRBD1. The CDR3 consists of 14 residues. Germline V gene sequence: CDR1 SGHVS, CDR2 FQNEAQ. V gave up 5 bases and J gave up 4 bases; unmatched junction bases: 5. The DNA of the CDR3 is TGTGCCAGCAGCCCTAGGGACAGCGGAAACACCATATATTTT. Protein sequence: CASSPRDSGNTIYF.

V gene TRBV23-1 combines with J gene TRBJ1-1, with D maybe TRBD1 (5 bases). TRBV23-1 is classed as an ORF, of uncertain function. Trimming pared 6 bases from V and 5 bases from J, leaving 16 bases between. The CDR3 extends over 14 amino acids. CDR3 DNA sequence: TGCGCCAGCAGCCGGGGGGGGAGGTGTACTGAAGCTTTCTTT. Translating it yields CASSRGGRCTEAFF.

CDR3 coding DNA: TGCGCCAGCACCTCGGACGGGAACTCCTACGAGCAGTACTTC. This encodes CASTSDGNSYEQYF. The chain carries TRBV5-1 and TRBJ2-7; D might be TRBD2 (5 bases). CDR1 is SGHRS and CDR2 is YFSETQ in the germline V gene. The CDR3 contains 14 residues. V was shortened by 6 bases and J by 0 bases, with 13 bases between the two germline ends.

The rearrangement links TRBV5-1 to TRBJ1-1; no clear D gene. Germline V gene data show CDR1 as SGHRS and CDR2 as YFSETQ. The CDR3 extends over 15 amino acids. Trimming removed 0 bases from V and 2 bases from J, with 11 bases in between. CDR3 residues: CASSLARELNTEAFF. The CDR3 bases are TGCGCCAGCAGCTTGGCCCGGGAGCTTAACACTGAAGCTTTCTTT.

In this sample, this clone turned up a few times. The chain employs TRBV7-2 and TRBJ2-7; D uncertain. The CDR3 is made up of 11 amino acids. In germline, CDR1 is SGHTA, CDR2 FQGNSA. The V gene lost 5 bases and the J gene lost 8 bases, with 10 bases spanning the gap. The CDR3 reads CASSQQWQQYF. DNA for the CDR3: TGTGCCAGCAGCCAACAGTGGCAGCAGTACTTC.